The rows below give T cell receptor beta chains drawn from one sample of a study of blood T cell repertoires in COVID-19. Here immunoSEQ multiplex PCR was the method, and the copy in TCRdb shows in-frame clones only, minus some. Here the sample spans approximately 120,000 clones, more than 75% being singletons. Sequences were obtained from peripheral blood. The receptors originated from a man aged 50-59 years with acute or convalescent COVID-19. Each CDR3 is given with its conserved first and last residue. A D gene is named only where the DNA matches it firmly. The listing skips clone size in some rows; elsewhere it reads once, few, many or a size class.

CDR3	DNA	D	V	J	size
CASSLKGQSGEQYF	TGCGCCAGCAGCCTAAAGGGACAGTCGGGCGAGCAGTACTTC	TRBD1	TRBV5-1	TRBJ2-7	-
CASSLRVASGSRGTGELFF	TGTGCCAGCAGCTTGAGAGTGGCTAGCGGGAGTCGCGGTACCGGGGAGCTGTTTTTT	TRBD2	TRBV7-2	TRBJ2-2	few
CASRRLAGGRETQYF	TGTGCCAGCAGGAGACTAGCGGGAGGGAGGGAGACCCAGTACTTC	TRBD2	TRBV6-5	TRBJ2-5	-
CASSFTGEETQYF	TGTGCCAGCAGTTTCACAGGGGAAGAGACCCAGTACTTC	TRBD1	TRBV6-5	TRBJ2-5	once
CASSLRRTGTYQETQYF	TGTGCCAGCAGCCTCAGACGGACAGGGACGTACCAAGAGACCCAGTACTTC	TRBD1	TRBV5-6	TRBJ2-5	-
CASKSISRQGANEQYF	TGTGCCAGTAAATCAATCTCGAGACAGGGGGCAAACGAGCAGTACTTC	TRBD1	TRBV19	TRBJ2-7	-
CASSYSFSGSPNEQFF	TGTGCCAGCAGTTACTCGTTTAGCGGGAGCCCCAATGAGCAGTTCTTC	TRBD2	TRBV6-5	TRBJ2-1	-
CASSQNQGSGANVLTF	TGTGCCAGCTCACAAAATCAGGGTTCTGGGGCCAACGTCCTGACTTTC	-	TRBV18	TRBJ2-6	-
CSVAGEGQPQHF	TGCAGCGTTGCGGGGGAGGGTCAGCCCCAGCATTTT	-	TRBV29-1	TRBJ1-5	-
CASSQEWASYNEQFF	TGTGCCAGCAGCCAAGAATGGGCGTCCTACAATGAGCAGTTCTTC	-	TRBV3-1/TRBV3-2	TRBJ2-1	-
CASSSRGANYGYTF	TGTGCCAGCTCATCCAGGGGTGCGAACTATGGCTACACCTTC	-	TRBV18	TRBJ1-2	-
CASSLDRGRETQYF	TGTGCCAGCAGCTTAGACAGGGGGAGAGAGACCCAGTACTTC	TRBD1	TRBV14	TRBJ2-5	-
CASSTGTGFRGEPQHF	TGTGCCAGCAGCACCGGGACAGGGTTTCGAGGGGAGCCCCAGCATTTT	TRBD1	TRBV7-2	TRBJ1-5	once
CSVEDGANTEAFF	TGCAGCGTTGAAGATGGGGCAAACACTGAAGCTTTCTTT	-	TRBV29-1	TRBJ1-1	once
CASSPRTLAYEQYF	TGTGCCAGCAGCCCCCGGACTCTGGCCTACGAGCAGTACTTC	-	TRBV7-2	TRBJ2-7	-
CASSVALAGGETQYF	TGTGCCAGCAGCGTAGCACTAGCGGGAGGAGAGACCCAGTACTTC	TRBD2	TRBV9	TRBJ2-5	-
CASSSPGYGYTF	TGCGCCAGCAGTTCCCCCGGTTATGGCTACACCTTC	-	TRBV10-2	TRBJ1-2	-